Listed here is a single T cell receptor (beta chain). This CDR3 has 14 residues. With 4 bases clipped from V and 5 bases from J, the junction kept 6 bases outside the gene matches. Germline V lookup: CDR1 MGHRA, CDR2 YSYEKL. The sample belongs to a study of CD8+ T cells in alopecia areata. As the sequencing template, cDNA was produced by extracting RNA and reverse transcribing it. TCRdb's copy holds only in-frame clones and misses some; the assay was immunoSEQ multiplex PCR. This repertoire shows some 120,000 clones, about 50% found once; its top ten account for 10%. The clonotype originates from a human donor with alopecia areata. Sequenced: NKG2D-low CD8+ T cells sorted from blood. V and J are TRBV4-1 and TRBJ2-5, with TRBD1 matching over 8 bases. CDR3 region: CASSPDRAEETQYF. The CDR3 region has the DNA TGCGCCAGCAGCCCGGACAGGGCGGAGGAGACCCAGTACTTC.